These T cell receptor beta chains were read from a single sample in a study of shared clonotypes between healthy human individuals. Libraries were prepared by immunoSEQ multiplex PCR; TCRdb keeps only in-frame clonotypes and omits some of them. The sample has about 680,000 clones; 92% are singletons. The sample taken for sequencing was naive CD8+ T cells sorted from blood. These receptors all stem from a man aged 30 to 45 in good health. The CDR3 runs from the conserved cysteine through the conserved F or W. A D gene is named only where the DNA matches it firmly. Clone size is shown for a subset of rows, as once, few, many or a class of expanded clone.

D	V	J	size	CDR3	DNA
NA	TRBV9	TRBJ1-2	NA	CASSVSQAVANYGYTF	TGTGCCAGCAGCGTATCCCAGGCCGTCGCTAACTATGGCTACACCTTC
TRBD2	TRBV4-1	TRBJ2-1	NA	CASSLQGNREDNEQFF	TGCGCCAGCAGCCTTCAGGGCAACCGGGAGGACAATGAGCAGTTCTTC
NA	TRBV6-6	TRBJ2-1	once	CASSYRGDSYNEQFF	TGTGCCAGCAGTTACAGGGGGGACTCCTACAATGAGCAGTTCTTC
NA	TRBV29-1	TRBJ2-7	NA	CSVDGSGEYEQYF	TGCAGCGTTGACGGCAGTGGCGAGTACGAGCAGTACTTC
NA	TRBV27	TRBJ2-2	NA	CASSFRGAGELFF	TGTGCCAGCAGTTTCCGGGGAGCCGGGGAGCTGTTTTTT
NA	TRBV4-2	TRBJ1-1	NA	CASSQDSGTEAFF	TGTGCCAGCAGCCAAGATAGCGGGACTGAAGCTTTCTTT
TRBD1	TRBV29-1	TRBJ2-4	NA	CSVETGRNIQYF	TGCAGCGTTGAGACAGGGCGAAACATTCAGTACTTC
TRBD2	TRBV5-1	TRBJ2-1	few	CASGGLAGVHEQFF	TGCGCCAGCGGAGGGCTAGCGGGAGTCCATGAGCAGTTCTTC
NA	TRBV5-1	TRBJ2-6	once	CASNSGANVLTF	TGCGCCAGCAACTCTGGGGCCAACGTCCTGACTTTC
TRBD2	TRBV7-9	TRBJ2-5	NA	CASSSRNRTSGSAETQYF	TGTGCCAGCAGCTCCCGGAATAGGACTAGCGGGAGCGCAGAGACCCAGTACTTC
NA	TRBV4-1	TRBJ1-1	NA	CASSQQGFGDEAFF	TGCGCCAGCAGCCAACAGGGGTTCGGTGATGAAGCTTTCTTT
NA	TRBV6-5	TRBJ2-7	NA	CASIGDKSYEQYF	TGTGCCAGCATTGGGGACAAGTCCTACGAGCAGTACTTC
NA	TRBV5-6	TRBJ2-3	NA	CASSLTGNTDTQYF	TGTGCCAGCAGCTTGACGGGAAACACAGATACGCAGTATTTT
NA	TRBV27	TRBJ2-1	few	CASSTPGTLYNEQFF	TGTGCCAGCAGTACCCCCGGAACCCTCTACAATGAGCAGTTCTTC
NA	TRBV6-5	TRBJ2-7	once	CASSYGQDRSEQYF	TGTGCCAGCAGTTACGGTCAGGATCGATCCGAGCAGTACTTC
TRBD1	TRBV28	TRBJ2-1	NA	CASSPAGTGYNEQFF	TGTGCCAGCAGTCCGGCCGGGACAGGCTACAATGAGCAGTTCTTC
TRBD2	TRBV7-2	TRBJ2-3	NA	CASSLAASGSEADTQYF	TGTGCCAGCAGCTTAGCCGCTAGCGGGAGTGAAGCAGATACGCAGTATTTT
NA	TRBV27	TRBJ1-1	NA	CASSGMGNTEAFF	TGTGCCAGTTCAGGGATGGGGAACACTGAAGCTTTCTTT
NA	TRBV9	TRBJ1-2	NA	CASNTGPYGYTF	TGTGCCAGCAACACAGGACCGTATGGCTACACCTTC
NA	TRBV15	TRBJ2-2	NA	CATSSRANTGELFF	TGTGCCACCAGCAGCAGGGCAAACACCGGGGAGCTGTTTTTT
TRBD1	TRBV15	TRBJ2-1	NA	CATSPGDRAYNEQFF	TGTGCCACCAGCCCCGGCGACAGGGCTTACAATGAGCAGTTCTTC
TRBD2	TRBV27	TRBJ2-1	NA	CASSPKGGRASVEQFF	TGTGCCAGCAGTCCGAAGGGCGGGAGGGCCTCGGTTGAGCAGTTCTTC
NA	TRBV10-3	TRBJ2-7	NA	CAITTTESSYEQYF	TGTGCCATCACCACGACAGAGAGCTCCTACGAGCAGTACTTC
TRBD2	TRBV10-3	TRBJ2-1	NA	CAITEGASGSWGEQFF	TGTGCCATCACGGAAGGGGCTAGCGGGAGCTGGGGTGAGCAGTTCTTC
NA	TRBV7-9	TRBJ2-7	NA	CASSLRPNAPPLYYEQYF	TGTGCCAGCAGCTTGAGACCTAACGCCCCCCCGCTTTACTACGAGCAGTACTTC
NA	TRBV5-5	TRBJ2-1	NA	CASSPRPPANNSPKQVVQFF	TGTGCCAGCAGCCCCCGGCCCCCAGCGAATAACAGCCCAAAACAGGTCGTGCAGTTCTTC
NA	TRBV2	TRBJ2-7	once	CASVDTGSFYEQYF	TGTGCCAGCGTCGACACAGGGAGCTTTTACGAGCAGTACTTC
TRBD2	TRBV29-1	TRBJ2-5	NA	CSVFLLLAGKETQYF	TGCAGCGTTTTTCTTTTACTAGCGGGAAAAGAGACCCAGTACTTC
NA	TRBV19	TRBJ1-2	NA	CASSTGLGFYYGYTF	TGTGCCAGTAGTACCGGTCTGGGGTTTTACTATGGCTACACCTTC
NA	TRBV28	TRBJ2-7	NA	CASGSHYEQYF	TGTGCCAGCGGGAGCCACTACGAGCAGTACTTC
NA	TRBV7-9	TRBJ2-1	NA	CASSNGGVTPYNEQFF	TGTGCCAGCAGTAACGGCGGGGTTACCCCCTACAATGAGCAGTTCTTC
TRBD1	TRBV28	TRBJ2-2	NA	CASSLWTGGDTGELFF	TGTGCCAGCAGTTTGTGGACAGGGGGCGACACCGGGGAGCTGTTTTTT
TRBD2	TRBV30	TRBJ2-2	NA	CAWSVYGRAGTGELFF	TGTGCCTGGAGTGTTTACGGGAGGGCCGGTACCGGGGAGCTGTTTTTT
NA	TRBV4-1	TRBJ2-7	once	CASSQDNSYEQYF	TGCGCCAGCAGCCAAGACAACTCCTACGAGCAGTACTTC
NA	TRBV21-1	TRBJ2-7	NA	CASSKQGRYSYEQYF	TGTGCCAGCAGCAAACAGGGGAGGTACTCCTACGAGCAGTACTTC